The 3 T cell receptor beta chains in this list originate from one sample, sequenced in a study of T-cell memory formation after mild COVID-19. TCRdb called the 5' RACE reads again in MiXCR, with one record for every CDR3 protein. Of 270,000 or so distinct CDR3 sequences in the sample, around 17% were seen once. The material sequenced was PBMCs or a T cell subset sorted from them (not recorded which). The receptors were sampled from a young man who had mild COVID-19 (a few samples of this study predate the infection). Cell type and time point are not known.

The chain is built from TRBV10-3 and TRBJ1-6, with 8 bases matching TRBD1. Unmatched junction bases numbered 3, after V lost 5 bases and J lost 6 bases. The CDR3 is 14 amino acids. CDR1 and CDR2 from the germline V gene are ENHRY and SYGVKD. The CDR3 reads CAISWQGANSPLHF. The CDR3 DNA follows: TGTGCCATCAGTTGGCAGGGGGCTAATTCACCCCTCCACTTT.

The chain is built from TRBV7-9 and TRBJ1-1; D is perhaps TRBD1 (5 bases). Germline V gene lookup returns CDR1 SEHNR and CDR2 FQNEAQ (reference sequence). This CDR3 is built from 17 residues. V was trimmed by 5 bases and J by 1 base, leaving 20 bases between them. Here the CDR3 DNA reads TGTGCCAGCAGCCTACCGTCCGGGTATGGGGGGAACACTGAAGCTTTCTTT. Protein: CASSLPSGYGGNTEAFF.

V gene TRBV6-1 combines with J gene TRBJ2-7; the match to TRBD2 covers 13 bases. V lost 3 bases, J lost 5 bases, and 10 bases stayed unmatched. The CDR3 is made up of 17 amino acids. CDR1 is MNHNS and CDR2 is SASEGT in the germline V gene. This CDR3 is CASSDSGTSGNADEQYV. DNA for the CDR3: TGTGCCAGCAGTGACTCTGGGACTAGCGGGAATGCTGACGAGCAGTACGTC.